This is a list of T cell receptor beta chains from one sample in a study of T cell responses to AZD1222 COVID-19 vaccine. TCRdb's table, derived via immunoSEQ multiplex PCR, lists solely in-frame clones and lacks some. Of fewer than 150,000 clones in the sample, 88% are singletons; the top ten hold approximately 2.8%. Sequenced material: peripheral blood, taken 28 days after the second AZD1222 dose. These receptors all come from an adult who received the AZD1222 COVID-19 vaccine. Both conserved end residues are part of each CDR3. Each record gives: CDR3 DNA, CDR3 protein, V gene, J gene, clone size, D gene. A D gene is named only where the DNA matches it firmly. Clone size is stated in some rows and not others, as once, few, many or a class when expanded.

TGCGCCAGCAGCCCAATAGCGAACACCGGGGAGCTGTTTTTT	CASSPIANTGELFF	TRBV5-1	TRBJ2-2	-	-
TGTGCCAGCAGTGAACGGGGGGAGACTGAAGCTTTCTTT	CASSERGETEAFF	TRBV2	TRBJ1-1	-	-
TGTGCCAGCATCCTTGGGGGACAGGGTTTCTCTGGGGCCAACGTCCTGACTTTC	CASILGGQGFSGANVLTF	TRBV5-6	TRBJ2-6	-	TRBD1
TGTGCCAGCAGCTTAGCCGGGACAGCGAACACCGGGGAGCTGTTTTTT	CASSLAGTANTGELFF	TRBV7-2	TRBJ2-2	-	TRBD1
TGTGCCAGCAGGCGCGGGGGGAGGCGGGGGAAACAAGAGACCCAGTACTTC	CASRRGGRRGKQETQYF	TRBV28	TRBJ2-5	once	TRBD2
TGTGCCAGCAGCCCCAGACTAGCGGGGGTCTACGAGCAGTACTTC	CASSPRLAGVYEQYF	TRBV7-2	TRBJ2-7	-	TRBD2
TGTGCCAGGGGGGGTGGCTCCACAGATACGCAGTATTTT	CARGGGSTDTQYF	TRBV14	TRBJ2-3	-	-
TGTGCCAGCTCACCCGGGGGGTACCGACTAACGGAGACCCAGTACTTC	CASSPGGYRLTETQYF	TRBV18	TRBJ2-5	-	TRBD2
TGTGCCAGCAGTGGCTACATACAGGGCCTAACTAATGAAAAACTGTTTTTT	CASSGYIQGLTNEKLFF	TRBV2	TRBJ1-4	-	-
TGCGCCACCAGTGGGGGCCGCCAAAGTGGCACAGATACGCAGTATTTT	CATSGGRQSGTDTQYF	TRBV5-1	TRBJ2-3	-	-
TGTGCCAGCAGTGAATACCCGGGGGAAAACATTCAGTACTTC	CASSEYPGENIQYF	TRBV25-1	TRBJ2-4	-	-
TGTGCCAGCAGTTACCCTAGCGGGAGGCCCTCCTACGAGCAGTACTTC	CASSYPSGRPSYEQYF	TRBV6-2/TRBV6-3	TRBJ2-7	once	TRBD2
TGCGCCAGCAGGAGGTTCGGTGCAGTGGCCGGGGAGCTGTTTTTT	CASRRFGAVAGELFF	TRBV5-1	TRBJ2-2	-	-
TGTGCCAGCAGTGACAGGGGATACAATGAGCAGTTCTTC	CASSDRGYNEQFF	TRBV2	TRBJ2-1	-	-
TGTGCCAGCAGCTTAGTCCGCGGAGGGGGCACAGATACGCAGTATTTT	CASSLVRGGGTDTQYF	TRBV7-9	TRBJ2-3	-	-
TGCAGCGTTTTGGACGGTGGGGAGCAGTACTTC	CSVLDGGEQYF	TRBV29-1	TRBJ2-7	-	-
TGTGCCAGCAGCATCGACAGGTTCTGGAGCAATCAGCCCCAGCATTTT	CASSIDRFWSNQPQHF	TRBV6-2/TRBV6-3	TRBJ1-5	-	-
TGTGCCAGCAGCGAACCGGACAGGGGGCATAATGAAAAACTGTTTTTT	CASSEPDRGHNEKLFF	TRBV9	TRBJ1-4	once	TRBD1
TGTGCCAGCTCACCACGAAAGGGCGGGGGCGGTGTGTCTGGCAATCAGCCCCAGCATTTT	CASSPRKGGGGVSGNQPQHF	TRBV18	TRBJ1-5	-	-
TGCGCCAGCAGCTTACAAGACAGGGGGACTGAAGCTTTCTTT	CASSLQDRGTEAFF	TRBV5-1	TRBJ1-1	-	TRBD1
TGTGCCAGCAGCCAGGGGACAGTAGCTTTGAACACTGAAGCTTTCTTT	CASSQGTVALNTEAFF	TRBV3-1/TRBV3-2	TRBJ1-1	-	TRBD1
TGTGCCAGCAGCTTGTTCGCAGTGGCTAGCACAGATACGCAGTATTTT	CASSLFAVASTDTQYF	TRBV5-6	TRBJ2-3	-	-
TGTGCCATCAGTGAGACTAGGGGTCTTAACTATGGCTACACCTTC	CAISETRGLNYGYTF	TRBV10-3	TRBJ1-2	-	-
TGTGCCAGCAGCGCGCTGGGACTATCCGATGAGCAGTTCTTC	CASSALGLSDEQFF	TRBV7-3	TRBJ2-1	once	TRBD2
TGCAGCGTCGCCGAGCGGAATAACTATGGCTACACCTTC	CSVAERNNYGYTF	TRBV29-1	TRBJ1-2	few	-
TGCAGCGCCCGACAGGGGGCCTCCTACAATGAGCAGTTCTTC	CSARQGASYNEQFF	TRBV29-1	TRBJ2-1	-	TRBD1